The 27 T cell receptor beta chains presented below share a single source sample, sequenced in a study of T cell responses to AZD1222 COVID-19 vaccine. Data came from immunoSEQ multiplex PCR; TCRdb stores just in-frame clones and leaves some out. The table shows about 100,000 clones, with around 87% occurring only once. The specimen comprised peripheral blood, sampled on day 0 of MenACWY control vaccination. The source is an adult in good health.

The V and J genes are TRBV4-3 and TRBJ1-2; no reliable D call. With 0 bases removed from V and 0 bases from J, the gap between germline ends came to 14 bases. CDR1 LGHNA and CDR2 YSLEER come from the germline V gene. The CDR3 covers 17 residues. The DNA for the CDR3 is TGCGCCAGCAGCCAAGAGTACGGCCAGACCTCTAACTATGGCTACACCTTC. It encodes CASSQEYGQTSNYGYTF.

The chain uses TRBV9 and TRBJ1-2, with TRBD1 as a possible D gene (5 bases). Germline CDR1 is SGDLS and CDR2 is YYNGEE. CDR3 length: 14 amino acids. Trimming removed 6 bases at V and 4 bases at J, with 16 bases between. Here the CDR3 DNA reads TGTGCCAGCAAGCGTAATACAGGACTCTATGGCTACACCTTC. Translating gives CASKRNTGLYGYTF.

The J gene is TRBJ1-2, the V gene TRBV28, with D maybe TRBD1 (6 bases). V shed 5 bases and J shed 4 bases, with 17 bases lying between them. The CDR3 has 15 amino acids. The germline CDR1 and CDR2 sequences are MDHEN and SYDVKM. In DNA form, the CDR3 reads TGTGCCAGCAGTCTCTGGGGGCAGGGGCCCTATGGCTACACCTTC. Its translation is CASSLWGQGPYGYTF.

The V call is TRBV5-1, the J call TRBJ2-1; 9 bases fit TRBD2. Losses at the gene ends were 0 bases for V and 10 bases for J; bases not matched to a gene: 8. There are 15 residues in the CDR3. The germline V gene has CDR1 SGHRS and CDR2 YFSETQ. The CDR3 sequence is CASSLESGRRKEQFF. The CDR3 DNA reads as TGCGCCAGCAGCTTGGAGAGCGGGAGGAGGAAGGAGCAGTTCTTC.

A single count supports this clone. The gene calls are TRBV30 and TRBJ1-1; D perhaps matches TRBD1 (5 bases). The CDR3 extends over 13 amino acids. V lost 5 bases and J lost 3, with 13 bases in between. The germline CDR1 and CDR2 sequences are GTSNPN and SVGIG (reference sequence). Here the CDR3 reads CAWAKRGDTEAFF. CDR3 coding DNA: TGTGCCTGGGCGAAGCGGGGGGACACTGAAGCTTTCTTT.

The chain uses TRBV11-2 and TRBJ1-2; D unclear. Deletions cut 3 bases from V and 13 bases from J, with 15 bases between. The CDR3 has 12 residues. Germline V lookup: CDR1 SGHAT, CDR2 FQNNGV. This CDR3 reads CASSFQESGPTF. The CDR3 DNA sequence: TGTGCCAGCAGCTTTCAGGAGTCGGGCCCCACCTTC.

The chain couples TRBV11-2 to TRBJ2-3; D could derive from TRBD1 or TRBD2 (6 bases each). V lost 5 bases and J 1 base, leaving 22 bases between the germline ends. The CDR3 has 18 amino acids. The germline gives CDR1 SGHAT, CDR2 FQNNGV. CDR3 sequence (DNA): TGTGCCAGCAGCCGTACTGGGACATCGGGGAGGCGCACAGATACGCAGTATTTT. Amino acid sequence: CASSRTGTSGRRTDTQYF. Complete variable domain (other parts from reference TRBV11-2 and TRBJ2-3): EAGVAQSPRYKIIEKRQSVAFWCNPISGHATLYWYQQILGQGPKLLIQFQNNGVVDDSQLPKDRFSAERLKGVDSTLKIQPAKLEDSAVYLCASSRTGTSGRRTDTQYFGPGTRLTVL.

The gene calls are TRBV18 and TRBJ1-1; no firm D call. Trimming shortened V by 0 bases and J by 0 bases, and 2 bases separated the two germline ends. Per germline, CDR1 KGHSH and CDR2 LQKENI. The CDR3 sequence is 13 residues long. CDR3 loop: CASSPPLNTEAFF. The CDR3 nucleotides are TGTGCCAGCTCACCACCGTTGAACACTGAAGCTTTCTTT.

The chain uses TRBV7-2 and TRBJ2-1; D is ambiguous. The CDR3 covers 15 residues. V gave up 10 bases and J gave up 0 bases, with 16 bases separating them. The V gene's germline CDR1 is SGHTA and CDR2 FQGNSA. CDR3 sequence (DNA): TGTGCCACTACCGGATCCCGTAGCTCCTACAATGAGCAGTTCTTC. Residues: CATTGSRSSYNEQFF.

The chain has TRBV19 and TRBJ1-6, with no clear D. The CDR3 has 13 residues. CDR1 and CDR2 from the germline V gene are LNHDA and SQIVND (reference sequence). Trimming shortened V by 0 bases and J by 15 bases, and 12 bases separated the two germline ends. The CDR3 bases are TGTGCCAGTAGTATAGAAGAGAACAGCGGCCTCCACTTT. Residues: CASSIEENSGLHF.

The chain recombines TRBV29-1 with TRBJ1-5; no reliable D call. The germline V and J ends were trimmed by 7 bases and 0 bases, with 7 bases remaining between them. The germline CDR1 and CDR2 sequences are SQVTM and ANQGSEA. The CDR3 is 12 residues long. CDR3 nucleotides: TGCAGCGGCGCAAATAGCAATCAGCCCCAGCATTTT. This codes for CSGANSNQPQHF.

This sequence joins TRBV21-1 and TRBJ2-7; TRBD1 was called by the table and not checked on the DNA. TRBV21-1 is termed a pseudogene. CDR3 size: 14 residues. This CDR3 reads CASIDRDLSYEQYF. Written as DNA, the CDR3 is TGTGCCAGCATCGACAGGGACCTCTCCTACGAGCAGTACTTC.

The chain uses TRBV2 and TRBJ1-4; no reliable D call. Germline values: CDR1 SNHLY, CDR2 FYNNEI. With 3 bases removed from V and 0 bases from J, the gap between germline ends came to 2 bases. The CDR3 loop spans 13 amino acids. In nucleotides, the CDR3 is TGTGCCAGCAGTGAGGCAACTAATGAAAAACTGTTTTTT. Encoded protein: CASSEATNEKLFF.

The J gene is TRBJ1-1, the V gene TRBV27; D gene unclear. With 7 bases removed from V and 11 bases from J, the gap between germline ends came to 8 bases. The CDR3 is 9 amino acids. Germline V gene data show CDR1 as MNHEY and CDR2 as SMNVEV (reference sequence). CDR3 sequence: CASTQRAFF. In DNA, the CDR3 is TGTGCCAGCACCCAAAGGGCTTTCTTT.

The chain joins TRBV5-1 to TRBJ1-3; D is unclear. Germline assignment: CDR1 SGHRS and CDR2 YFSETQ. The CDR3 runs 15 residues. With 0 bases removed from V and 0 bases from J, the gap between germline ends came to 7 bases. The CDR3 bases are TGCGCCAGCAGCTTGGACACCGCCTCTGGAAACACCATATATTTT. Translated, it gives CASSLDTASGNTIYF. The entire variable domain, with the rest obtained from reference TRBV5-1 and TRBJ1-3, is as follows: KAGVTQTPRYLIKTRGQQVTLSCSPISGHRSVSWYQQTPGQGLQFLFEYFSETQRNKGNFPGRFSGRQFSNSRSEMNVSTLELGDSALYLCASSLDTASGNTIYFGEGSWLTVV.

The chain has TRBV30 and TRBJ1-2, with TRBD1 matching over 10 bases. Germline values: CDR1 GTSNPN, CDR2 SVGIG (reference sequence). The CDR3 consists of 13 residues. After removal of 2 bases from V and 6 bases from J, the junction contained 3 bases not matched to a gene. The DNA of the CDR3 is TGTGCCTGGAGTAGGGGGACAGGGGATGGCTACACCTTC. Protein product: CAWSRGTGDGYTF.

This sequence joins TRBV5-1 and TRBJ2-4; maybe TRBD2 (6 bases). Deletions cut 0 bases from V and 0 bases from J, with 28 bases between. Germline V gene data show CDR1 as SGHRS and CDR2 as YFSETQ. There are 22 residues in the CDR3. The CDR3 protein is CASSLVMTYSTGLNVAKNIQYF. CDR3 nucleotides: TGCGCCAGCAGCTTGGTTATGACGTACTCTACGGGACTCAACGTAGCCAAAAACATTCAGTACTTC.

The rearrangement joins TRBV30 to TRBJ1-2; D is unresolved. V lost 0 bases, J lost 8 bases, and 7 bases lay in between. Germline CDR1 and CDR2: GTSNPN and SVGIG (reference sequence). This CDR3 is 11 amino acids long. CDR3 amino acids: CAWSVLGGYTF. As DNA, the CDR3 is TGTGCCTGGAGTGTACTCGGCGGCTACACCTTC.

The chain has TRBV5-5 and TRBJ2-1; D not certain. Trimming shortened V by 1 base and J by 10 bases, and 15 bases separated the two germline ends. This CDR3 is built from 14 residues. Per germline, CDR1 SGHKS and CDR2 YYEKEE (reference sequence). The CDR3 nucleotides read TGTGCCAGCAGCTTGATGTCGCCCCCCAGCGAGCAGTTCTTC. Residues: CASSLMSPPSEQFF.

The rearrangement joins TRBV16 to TRBJ2-7; 9 nucleotides agree with TRBD1. V dropped 4 bases and J dropped 6; count of bases not matched to a gene: 7. Germline CDR1 KGHSY, CDR2 FQNENV. CDR3 length: 14 amino acids. The CDR3 sequence is CASSRETGGFEQYF. CDR3 coding DNA: TGTGCCAGCAGCCGTGAGACAGGGGGATTCGAGCAGTACTTC. Full variable domain (rest looked up from reference TRBV16 and TRBJ2-7): GEEVAQTPKHLVRGEGQKAKLYCAPIKGHSYVFWYQQVLKNEFKFLISFQNENVFDETGMPKERFSAKCLPNSPCSLEIQATKLEDSAVYFCASSRETGGFEQYFGPGTRLTVT.

The chain is built from TRBV18 and TRBJ1-5; D gene uncertain. CDR3 size: 14 residues. The V end was cut by 0 bases, the J end by 4 bases, with 7 bases between. Germline V CDR1 and CDR2: KGHSH, LQKENI. CDR3 sequence reads: CASSPPAENQPQHF. The CDR3 coding sequence is TGTGCCAGCTCACCACCGGCCGAGAATCAGCCCCAGCATTTT. Variable domain in full (rest from reference TRBV18 and TRBJ1-5): NAGVMQNPRHLVRRRGQEARLRCSPMKGHSHVYWYRQLPEEGLKFMVYLQKENIIDESGMPKERFSAEFPKEGPSILRIQQVVRGDSAAYFCASSPPAENQPQHFGDGTRLSIL.

This chain joins TRBV27 and TRBJ2-7; 7 bases are shared with TRBD2. In germline, CDR1 is MNHEY, CDR2 SMNVEV (reference sequence). The junction had 7 bases not matched to a gene; V was cut back by 4 bases and J by 1 base. The CDR3 runs to 15 residues. The CDR3 is CASSSNVGGSYEQYF. The CDR3 nucleotides read TGTGCCAGCAGTTCGAACGTGGGAGGGTCCTACGAGCAGTACTTC.

In its sample, this clone was seen once. This chain joins TRBV5-1 and TRBJ1-3, with 7 bases fitting TRBD1. The trim removed 4 bases at V and 1 base at J, leaving 5 bases unmatched. CDR3 size: 15 residues. Germline V gene data show CDR1 as SGHRS and CDR2 as YFSETQ. CDR3 residues: CASSTGQSSGNTIYF. The CDR3 DNA sequence: TGCGCCAGCAGCACGGGACAGTCATCTGGAAACACCATATATTTT.

This chain connects TRBV28 to TRBJ1-1; D is unclear. Germline V lookup: CDR1 MDHEN, CDR2 SYDVKM. This CDR3 has 17 residues. The V gene lost 3 bases and the J gene lost 1 base, with 18 bases spanning the gap. In nucleotides, the CDR3 is TGTGCCAGCAGTTTTGTTTGGGCGCTTCCCGGGAACACTGAAGCTTTCTTT. This sequence encodes CASSFVWALPGNTEAFF.

The rearrangement links TRBV18 to TRBJ1-1; 7 bases align to TRBD1. CDR1 is KGHSH and CDR2 is LQKENI in the germline V gene. After removal of 3 bases from V and 0 bases from J, the junction contained 4 bases not matched to a gene. The CDR3 is 15 amino acids. CDR3 DNA: TGTGCCAGCTCACCGACAGGGACAATGAACACTGAAGCTTTCTTT. It translates to CASSPTGTMNTEAFF. Drawing the rest from reference TRBV18 and TRBJ1-1, the complete variable domain is NAGVMQNPRHLVRRRGQEARLRCSPMKGHSHVYWYRQLPEEGLKFMVYLQKENIIDESGMPKERFSAEFPKEGPSILRIQQVVRGDSAAYFCASSPTGTMNTEAFFGQGTRLTVV.

V usage is TRBV19 and J usage is TRBJ1-2, with D unresolved. The CDR3 sequence is 13 residues long. The V end was cut by 7 bases, the J end by 0 bases, with 9 bases between. Germline loops: CDR1 LNHDA, CDR2 SQIVND (reference sequence). CDR3 sequence (DNA): TGTGCCAGTACCCCGGATACTAACTATGGCTACACCTTC. Translated, it gives CASTPDTNYGYTF.

The chain joins TRBV11-2 to TRBJ1-2; 7 nucleotides line up with TRBD1. Germline CDR1 is SGHAT and CDR2 is FQNNGV. Trimming at V came to 0 bases and at J to 8 bases, leaving 6 bases not matched to a gene. This CDR3 is 14 amino acids long. This chain's CDR3 is CASSLEDRTRGYTF. CDR3 DNA: TGTGCCAGCAGCTTAGAGGACAGGACCAGAGGCTACACCTTC.